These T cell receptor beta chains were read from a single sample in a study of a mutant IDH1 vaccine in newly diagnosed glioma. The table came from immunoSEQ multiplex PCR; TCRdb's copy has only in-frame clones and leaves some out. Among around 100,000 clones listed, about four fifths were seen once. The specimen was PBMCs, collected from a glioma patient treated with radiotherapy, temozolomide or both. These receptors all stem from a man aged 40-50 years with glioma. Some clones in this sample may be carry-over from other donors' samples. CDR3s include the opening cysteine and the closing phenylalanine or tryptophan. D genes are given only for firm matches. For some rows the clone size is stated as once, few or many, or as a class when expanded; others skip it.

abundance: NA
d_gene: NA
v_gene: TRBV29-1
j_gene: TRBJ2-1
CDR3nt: TGCAGCGTATCAAAGGGAGTGGGGTACAATGAGCAGTTCTTC
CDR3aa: CSVSKGVGYNEQFF

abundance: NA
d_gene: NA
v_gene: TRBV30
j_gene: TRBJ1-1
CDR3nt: TGTGCCTGGGGGAGGAAGGGTTCAAATATTCGAGCTTTCTTT
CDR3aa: CAWGRKGSNIRAFF

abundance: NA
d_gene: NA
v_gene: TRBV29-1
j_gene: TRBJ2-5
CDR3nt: TGCAGCGTTGAAGATCCTCGTCGGGTGGGGGGAGAGACCCAGTACTTC
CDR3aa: CSVEDPRRVGGETQYF

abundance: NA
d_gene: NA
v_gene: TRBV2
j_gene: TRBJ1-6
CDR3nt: TGTGCCAGCAGTGAAGAAGGGCCATATAATTCACCCCTCCACTTT
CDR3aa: CASSEEGPYNSPLHF

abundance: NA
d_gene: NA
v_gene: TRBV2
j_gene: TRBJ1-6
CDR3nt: TGTGCCAGCAGTGGGGTGCAACAGGGAAGTTCACCCCTCCACTTT
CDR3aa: CASSGVQQGSSPLHF

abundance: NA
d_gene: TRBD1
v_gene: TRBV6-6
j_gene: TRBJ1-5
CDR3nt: TGTGCCAGCCAGACAGGGGAGGATCAGCCCCAGCATTTT
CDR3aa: CASQTGEDQPQHF

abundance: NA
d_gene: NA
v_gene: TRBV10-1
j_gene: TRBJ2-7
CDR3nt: TGCGCCAGCAGTGAGTCTCTGGCACGGGACGAGCAGTACTTC
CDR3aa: CASSESLARDEQYF

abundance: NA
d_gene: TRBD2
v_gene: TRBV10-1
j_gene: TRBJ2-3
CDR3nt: TGCGCCAGCAGTGGACTAGCGGGGGGGTGGACGCAGTATTTT
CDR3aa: CASSGLAGGWTQYF

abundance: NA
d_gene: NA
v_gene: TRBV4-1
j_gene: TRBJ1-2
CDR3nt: TGCGCCAGCAGCCAAGATCATAGGGGATACTATGGCTACACCTTC
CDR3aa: CASSQDHRGYYGYTF

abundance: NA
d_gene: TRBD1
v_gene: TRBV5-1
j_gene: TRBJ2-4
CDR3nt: TGCGCCAGCAGGACAGGGGACGCCAAAAACATTCAGTACTTC
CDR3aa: CASRTGDAKNIQYF

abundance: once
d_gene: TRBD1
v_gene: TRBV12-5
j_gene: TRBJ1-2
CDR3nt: TGTGCTAGTGGGCCGGGACAGGGTTTCTATGGCTACACCTTC
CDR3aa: CASGPGQGFYGYTF

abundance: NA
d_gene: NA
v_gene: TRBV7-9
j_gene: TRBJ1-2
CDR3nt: TGTGCCAGCAGCCCTCGGGCTGGTCCCCGGCTCTATGGCTACACCTTC
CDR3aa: CASSPRAGPRLYGYTF

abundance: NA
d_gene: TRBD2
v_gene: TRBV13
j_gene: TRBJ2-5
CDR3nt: TGTGCCAGCAGCTTACTGGCGGGGGGGCCGGAGGAGACCCAGTACTTC
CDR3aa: CASSLLAGGPEETQYF

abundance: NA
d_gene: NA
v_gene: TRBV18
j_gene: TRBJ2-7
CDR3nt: TGTGCCAGCTCACCACCGGGGTCCTACGAGCAGTACTTC
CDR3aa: CASSPPGSYEQYF

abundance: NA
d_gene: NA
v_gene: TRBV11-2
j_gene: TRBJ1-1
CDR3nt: TGTGCCAGCAGCTTAGCGTTGTACACTGAAGCTTTCTTT
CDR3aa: CASSLALYTEAFF

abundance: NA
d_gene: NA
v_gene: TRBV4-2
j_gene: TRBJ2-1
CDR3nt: TGTGCCAGCAGCCAATCTGTAGCCGTATACAATGAGCAGTTCTTC
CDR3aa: CASSQSVAVYNEQFF

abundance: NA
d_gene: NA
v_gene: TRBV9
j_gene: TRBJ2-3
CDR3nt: TGTGCCAGCAGCGTAGGAGGCATGGGGGCGCAGTATTTT
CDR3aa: CASSVGGMGAQYF

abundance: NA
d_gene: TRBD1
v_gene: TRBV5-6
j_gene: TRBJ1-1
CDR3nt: TGTGCCAGCAGTCCCACAGGGGGCGCGACTGAAGCTTTCTTT
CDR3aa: CASSPTGGATEAFF

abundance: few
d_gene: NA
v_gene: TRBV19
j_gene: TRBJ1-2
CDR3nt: TGTGCCAGTAGTATGGGATCCTGGGTGGGATATGGCTACACCTTC
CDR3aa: CASSMGSWVGYGYTF

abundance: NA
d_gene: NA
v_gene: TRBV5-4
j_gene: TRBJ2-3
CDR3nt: TGTGCCAGCAGCCAGGGGAGTGGAGTTTTTACGCAGTATTTT
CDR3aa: CASSQGSGVFTQYF

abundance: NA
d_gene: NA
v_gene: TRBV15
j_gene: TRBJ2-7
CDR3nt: TGTGCCACCAGCAGAGATACAAACCTTCCCAACGAGCAGTACTTC
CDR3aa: CATSRDTNLPNEQYF